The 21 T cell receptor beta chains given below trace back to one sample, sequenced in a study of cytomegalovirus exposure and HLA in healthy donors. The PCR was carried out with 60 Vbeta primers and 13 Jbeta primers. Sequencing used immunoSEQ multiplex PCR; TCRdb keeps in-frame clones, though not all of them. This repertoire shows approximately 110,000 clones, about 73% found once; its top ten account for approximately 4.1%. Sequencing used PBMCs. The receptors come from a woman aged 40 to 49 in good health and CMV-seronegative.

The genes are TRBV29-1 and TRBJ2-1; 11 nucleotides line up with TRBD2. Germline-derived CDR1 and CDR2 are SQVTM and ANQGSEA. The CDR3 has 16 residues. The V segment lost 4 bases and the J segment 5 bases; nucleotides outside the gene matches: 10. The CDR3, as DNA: TGCAGCGTTGGGGCTAGCGGGGGGCCTCAGGACAATGAGCAGTTCTTC. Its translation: CSVGASGGPQDNEQFF.

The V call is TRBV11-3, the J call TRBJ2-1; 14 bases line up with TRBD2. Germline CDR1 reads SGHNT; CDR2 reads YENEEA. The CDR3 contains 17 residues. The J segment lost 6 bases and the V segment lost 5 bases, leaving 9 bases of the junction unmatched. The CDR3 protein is CASSPGTSGREGNEQFF. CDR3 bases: TGTGCCAGCAGCCCGGGGACTAGCGGGAGAGAAGGCAATGAGCAGTTCTTC.

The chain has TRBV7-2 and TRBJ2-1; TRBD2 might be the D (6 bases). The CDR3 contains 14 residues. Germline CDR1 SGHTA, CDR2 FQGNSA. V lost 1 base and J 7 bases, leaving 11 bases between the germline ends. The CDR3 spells CASSLGGAANEQFF. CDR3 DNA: TGTGCCAGCAGCTTAGGCGGGGCCGCGAATGAGCAGTTCTTC.

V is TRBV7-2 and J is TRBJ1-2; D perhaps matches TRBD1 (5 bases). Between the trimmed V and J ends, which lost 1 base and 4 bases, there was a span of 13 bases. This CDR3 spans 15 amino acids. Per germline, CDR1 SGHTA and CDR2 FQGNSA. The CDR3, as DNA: TGTGCCAGCAGCTTAGAGCACAGGATTGGCTATGGCTACACCTTC. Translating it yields CASSLEHRIGYGYTF.

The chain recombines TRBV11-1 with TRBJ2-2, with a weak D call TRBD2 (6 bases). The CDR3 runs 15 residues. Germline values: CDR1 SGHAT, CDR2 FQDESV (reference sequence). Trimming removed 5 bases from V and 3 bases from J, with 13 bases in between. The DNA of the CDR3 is TGTGCCAGCAGCATAACATCGGGGGACACCGGGGAGCTGTTTTTT. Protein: CASSITSGDTGELFF.

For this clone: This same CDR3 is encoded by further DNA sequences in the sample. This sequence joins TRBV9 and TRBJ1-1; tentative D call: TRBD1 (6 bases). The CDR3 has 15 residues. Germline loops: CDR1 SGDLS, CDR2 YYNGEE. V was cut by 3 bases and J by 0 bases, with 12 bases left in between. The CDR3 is CASSEGTPVNTEAFF. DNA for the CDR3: TGTGCCAGCAGCGAAGGGACACCCGTGAACACTGAAGCTTTCTTT. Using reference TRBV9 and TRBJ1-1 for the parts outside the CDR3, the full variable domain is DSGVTQTPKHLITATGQRVTLRCSPRSGDLSVYWYQQSLDQGLQFLIQYYNGEERAKGNILERFSAQQFPDLHSELNLSSLELGDSALYFCASSEGTPVNTEAFFGQGTRLTVV.

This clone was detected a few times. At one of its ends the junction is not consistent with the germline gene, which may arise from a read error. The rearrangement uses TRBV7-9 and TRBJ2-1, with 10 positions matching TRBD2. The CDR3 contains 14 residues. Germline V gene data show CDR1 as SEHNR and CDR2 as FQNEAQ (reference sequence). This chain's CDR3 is CASSLAGAANEQFF. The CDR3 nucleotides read TGTGCCAGCAGCCTAGCGGGAGCGGCCAATGAGCAGTTCTTC.

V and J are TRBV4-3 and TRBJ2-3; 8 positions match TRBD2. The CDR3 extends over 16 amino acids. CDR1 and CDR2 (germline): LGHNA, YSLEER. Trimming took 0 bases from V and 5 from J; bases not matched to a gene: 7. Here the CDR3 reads CASSQDRLRGVDTQYF. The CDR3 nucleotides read TGCGCCAGCAGCCAAGATAGATTGCGGGGGGTAGATACGCAGTATTTT.

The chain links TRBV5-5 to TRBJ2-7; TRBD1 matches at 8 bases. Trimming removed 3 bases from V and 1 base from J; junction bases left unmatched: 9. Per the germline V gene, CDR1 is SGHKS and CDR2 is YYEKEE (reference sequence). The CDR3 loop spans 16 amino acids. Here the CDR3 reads CASSSGTGLRSYEQYF. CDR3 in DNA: TGTGCCAGCAGCTCCGGGACAGGCCTGCGATCCTACGAGCAGTACTTC.

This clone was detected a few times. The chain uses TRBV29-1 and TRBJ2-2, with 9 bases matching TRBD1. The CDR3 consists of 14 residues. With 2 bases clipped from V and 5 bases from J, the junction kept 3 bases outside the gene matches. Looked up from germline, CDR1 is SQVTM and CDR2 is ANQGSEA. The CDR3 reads CSVESDRGTGELFF. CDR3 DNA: TGCAGCGTTGAAAGCGACAGGGGGACCGGGGAGCTGTTTTTT.

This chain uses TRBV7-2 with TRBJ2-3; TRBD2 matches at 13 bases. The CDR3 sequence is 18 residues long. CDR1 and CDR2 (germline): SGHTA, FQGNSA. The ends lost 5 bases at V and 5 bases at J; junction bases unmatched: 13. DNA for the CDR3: TGTGCCAGCAGCCCCCGATGGACTAGCGGGGGAGGAGTAGATACGCAGTATTTT. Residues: CASSPRWTSGGGVDTQYF. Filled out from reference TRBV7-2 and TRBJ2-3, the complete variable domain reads GAGVSQSPSNKVTEKGKDVELRCDPISGHTALYWYRQSLGQGLEFLIYFQGNSAPDKSGLPSDRFSAERTGGSVSTLTIQRTQQEDSAVYLCASSPRWTSGGGVDTQYFGPGTRLTVL.

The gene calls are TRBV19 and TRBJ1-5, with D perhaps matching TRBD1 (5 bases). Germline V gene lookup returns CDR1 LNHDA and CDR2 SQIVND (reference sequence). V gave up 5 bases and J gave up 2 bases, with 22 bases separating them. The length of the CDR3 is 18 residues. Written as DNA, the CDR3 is TGTGCCAGTAGTCCCGAGAGGCGGGGCGAGCTAGGCAATCAGCCCCAGCATTTT. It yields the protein CASSPERRGELGNQPQHF.

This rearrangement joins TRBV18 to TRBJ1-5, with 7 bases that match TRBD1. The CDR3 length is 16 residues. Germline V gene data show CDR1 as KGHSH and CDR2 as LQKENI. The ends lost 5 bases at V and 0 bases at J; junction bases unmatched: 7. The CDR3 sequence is CASSMGQTISNQPQHF. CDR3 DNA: TGTGCCAGCTCAATGGGACAGACGATTAGCAATCAGCCCCAGCATTTT. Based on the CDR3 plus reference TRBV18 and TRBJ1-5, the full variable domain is NAGVMQNPRHLVRRRGQEARLRCSPMKGHSHVYWYRQLPEEGLKFMVYLQKENIIDESGMPKERFSAEFPKEGPSILRIQQVVRGDSAAYFCASSMGQTISNQPQHFGDGTRLSIL.

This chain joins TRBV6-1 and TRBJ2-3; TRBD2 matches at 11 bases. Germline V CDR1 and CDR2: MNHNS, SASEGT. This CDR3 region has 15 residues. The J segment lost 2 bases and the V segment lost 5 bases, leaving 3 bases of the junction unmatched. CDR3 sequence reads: CASSMTSGITDTQYF. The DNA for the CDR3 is TGTGCCAGCAGTATGACTAGCGGGATCACAGATACGCAGTATTTT.

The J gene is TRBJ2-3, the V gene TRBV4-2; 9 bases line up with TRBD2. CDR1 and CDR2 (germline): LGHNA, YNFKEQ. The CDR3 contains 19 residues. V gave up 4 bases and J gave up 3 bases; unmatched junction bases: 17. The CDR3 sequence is CASSRSGFIAGEGTDTQYF. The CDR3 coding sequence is TGTGCCAGCAGCCGGAGCGGGTTTATAGCGGGAGAGGGGACAGATACGCAGTATTTT.

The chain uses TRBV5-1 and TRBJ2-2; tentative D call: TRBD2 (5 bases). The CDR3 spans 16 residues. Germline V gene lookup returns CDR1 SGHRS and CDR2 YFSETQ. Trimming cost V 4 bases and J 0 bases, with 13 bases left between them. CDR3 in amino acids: CASSVRTRANTGELFF. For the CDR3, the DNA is TGCGCCAGCAGCGTCCGAACTAGGGCGAACACCGGGGAGCTGTTTTTT.

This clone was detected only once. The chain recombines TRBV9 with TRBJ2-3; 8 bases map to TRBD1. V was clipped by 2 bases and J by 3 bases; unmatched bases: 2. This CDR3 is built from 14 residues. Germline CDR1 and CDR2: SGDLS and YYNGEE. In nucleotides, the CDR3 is TGTGCCAGCAGCGTTGGACAGGGTACAGATACGCAGTATTTT. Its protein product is CASSVGQGTDTQYF.

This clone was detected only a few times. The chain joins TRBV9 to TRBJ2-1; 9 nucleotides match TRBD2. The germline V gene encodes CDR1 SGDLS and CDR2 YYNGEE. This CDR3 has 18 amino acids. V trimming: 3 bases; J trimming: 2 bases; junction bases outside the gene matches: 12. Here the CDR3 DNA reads TGTGCCAGCAGCGCAGCGAGCGGGGGGCCAGGGACCTACAATGAGCAGTTCTTC. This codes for CASSAASGGPGTYNEQFF.

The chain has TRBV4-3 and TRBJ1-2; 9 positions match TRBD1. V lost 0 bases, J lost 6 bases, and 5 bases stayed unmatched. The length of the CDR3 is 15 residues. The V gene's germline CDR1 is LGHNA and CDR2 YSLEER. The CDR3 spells CASSQENRGRDGYTF. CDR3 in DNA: TGCGCCAGCAGCCAAGAGAACAGGGGGCGAGATGGCTACACCTTC.

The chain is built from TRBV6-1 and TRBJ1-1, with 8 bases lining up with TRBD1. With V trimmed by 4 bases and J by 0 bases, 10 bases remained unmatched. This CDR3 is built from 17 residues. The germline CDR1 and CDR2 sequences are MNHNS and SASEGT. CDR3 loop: CASSVPNRGLVNTEAFF. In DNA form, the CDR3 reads TGTGCCAGCAGTGTACCCAACAGGGGGTTGGTGAACACTGAAGCTTTCTTT.

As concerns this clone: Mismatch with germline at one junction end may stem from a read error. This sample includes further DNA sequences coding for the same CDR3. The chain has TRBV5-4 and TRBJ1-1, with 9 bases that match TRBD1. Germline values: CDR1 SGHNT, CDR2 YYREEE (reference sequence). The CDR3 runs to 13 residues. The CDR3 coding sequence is TGTGCCAGCAGGTTGACAGGGGGTACTGAAGCTTTCTTC. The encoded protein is CASRLTGGTEAFF.